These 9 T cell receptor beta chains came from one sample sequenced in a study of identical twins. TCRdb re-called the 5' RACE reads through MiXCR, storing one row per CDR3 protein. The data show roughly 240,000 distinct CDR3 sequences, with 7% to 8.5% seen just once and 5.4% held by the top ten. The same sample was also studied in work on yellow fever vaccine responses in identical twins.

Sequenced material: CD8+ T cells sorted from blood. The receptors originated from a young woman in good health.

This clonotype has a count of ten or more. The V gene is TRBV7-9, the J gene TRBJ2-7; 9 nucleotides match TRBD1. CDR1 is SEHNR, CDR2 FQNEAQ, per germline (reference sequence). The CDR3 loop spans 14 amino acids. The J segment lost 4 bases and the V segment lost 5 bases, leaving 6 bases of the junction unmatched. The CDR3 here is CASSQEGQGYEQYV. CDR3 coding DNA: TGTGCCAGCAGCCAAGAGGGACAGGGATACGAGCAGTACGTC.

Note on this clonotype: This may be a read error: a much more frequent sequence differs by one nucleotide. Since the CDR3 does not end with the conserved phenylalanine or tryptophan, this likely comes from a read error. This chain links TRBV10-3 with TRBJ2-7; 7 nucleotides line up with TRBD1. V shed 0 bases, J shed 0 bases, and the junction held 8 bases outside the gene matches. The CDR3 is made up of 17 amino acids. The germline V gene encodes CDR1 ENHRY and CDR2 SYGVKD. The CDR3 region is CAISESMGTAISYEQYD. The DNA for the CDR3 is TGTGCCATCAGTGAGTCGATGGGGACAGCAATCTCCTACGAGCAGTACGAC.

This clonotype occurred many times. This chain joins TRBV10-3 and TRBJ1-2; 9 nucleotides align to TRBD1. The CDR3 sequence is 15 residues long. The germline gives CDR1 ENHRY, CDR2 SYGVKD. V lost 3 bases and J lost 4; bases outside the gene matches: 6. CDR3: CAISEPGTGSYGYTF. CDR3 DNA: TGTGCCATCAGTGAACCCGGGACAGGGAGCTATGGCTACACCTTC.

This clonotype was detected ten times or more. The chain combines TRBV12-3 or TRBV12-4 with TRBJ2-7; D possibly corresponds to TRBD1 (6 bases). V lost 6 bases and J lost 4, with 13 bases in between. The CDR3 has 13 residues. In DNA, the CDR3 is TGTGCCAGCAGCTTCGGGACACCATACGAGCAGTACTTC. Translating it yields CASSFGTPYEQYF.

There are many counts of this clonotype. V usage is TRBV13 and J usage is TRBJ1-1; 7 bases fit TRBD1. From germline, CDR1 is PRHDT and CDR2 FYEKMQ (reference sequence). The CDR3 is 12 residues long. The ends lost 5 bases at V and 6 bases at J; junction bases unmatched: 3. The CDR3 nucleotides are TGTGCCAGCAGCGCAACAGGGGCTGAAGCTTTCTTT. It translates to CASSATGAEAFF. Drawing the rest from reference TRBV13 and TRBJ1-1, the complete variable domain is AAGVIQSPRHLIKEKRETATLKCYPIPRHDTVYWYQQGPGQDPQFLISFYEKMQSDKGSIPDRFSAQQFSDYHSELNMSSLELGDSALYFCASSATGAEAFFGQGTRLTVV.

The CDR3 reads CASSYGSGTDTGELFF. DNA for the CDR3: TGTGCCAGCAGTTACGGTAGCGGGACGGACACCGGGGAGCTGTTTTTT. The V gene is TRBV6-2 or TRBV6-3, the J gene TRBJ2-2; 8 nucleotides agree with TRBD2. The germline gives CDR1 MNHEY, CDR2 SVGEGT. This CDR3 spans 16 amino acids. After removal of 2 bases from V and 3 bases from J, the junction contained 5 bases not matched to a gene.

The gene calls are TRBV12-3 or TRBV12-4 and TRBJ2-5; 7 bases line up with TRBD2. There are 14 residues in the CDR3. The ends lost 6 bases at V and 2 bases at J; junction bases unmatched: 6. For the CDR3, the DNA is TGTGCCAGCAGCCAAACTAGCGTTCAAGAGACCCAGTACTTC. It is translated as CASSQTSVQETQYF.

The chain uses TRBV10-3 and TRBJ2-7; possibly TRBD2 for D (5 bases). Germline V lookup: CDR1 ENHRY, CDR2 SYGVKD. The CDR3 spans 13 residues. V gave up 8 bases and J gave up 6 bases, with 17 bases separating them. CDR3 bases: TGTGCCATCGGGTCGGCGGGTCCCCTCGAGCAGTACTTC. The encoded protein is CAIGSAGPLEQYF.

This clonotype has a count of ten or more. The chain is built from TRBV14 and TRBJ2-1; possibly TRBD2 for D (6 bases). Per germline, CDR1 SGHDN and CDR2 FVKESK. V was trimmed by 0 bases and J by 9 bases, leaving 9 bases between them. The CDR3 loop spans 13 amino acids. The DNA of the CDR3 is TGTGCCAGCAGCCAAGATGCCGGGGGTGAGCAGTTCTTC. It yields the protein CASSQDAGGEQFF.